The 26 T cell receptor beta chains below come from one sample, sequenced in a study of T cell repertoires in cytomegalovirus infection (dated by TCRdb to the late 2010s). Reads for this sample came from an Illumina HiSeq 1500. The public reads were quality trimmed at Q25 with fastp and then assembled into clones with MiXCR by TCRdb, keeping productive beta chains. For every CDR3 protein sequence, its rows merge into one entry that carries the most common genes and DNA. In all, the sample holds more than 250,000 distinct CDR3 sequences, and 25% of those were seen once. Of the sample, 13% falls within the top ten clones. These receptors' targets are unknown. Taken with the paper, the label for treatment or condition translates to: in vitro stimulation with specific CMV peptide epitopes to enrich CMV-specific T cells. The sample here was cultured PBMCs, taken from culture after CMV antigen stimulation. All receptors derive from a human donor in good health (CMV status not recorded). Some clones in this sample may be carry-over from other donors' samples.

CDR3 region: CASSRETLNTEAFF. The CDR3 DNA follows: TGCGCCAGCAGCCGAGAAACGTTGAACACTGAAGCTTTCTTT. This chain joins TRBV4-3 and TRBJ1-1; D is uncertain. CDR1 is LGHNA, CDR2 YSLEER, per germline. Trimming removed 4 bases from V and 0 bases from J, with 9 bases in between. The CDR3 is made up of 14 amino acids.

The table lists this clonotype with a few counts. V usage is TRBV6-2 or TRBV6-3 and J usage is TRBJ1-2; D is perhaps TRBD1 (6 bases). Trimming removed 8 bases from V and 0 bases from J, with 13 bases in between. The CDR3 is 14 residues long. Germline CDR1 is MNHEY and CDR2 is SVGEGT. The CDR3 region is CASSGTHTNYGYTF. The CDR3 DNA reads TGTGCCAGCTCCGGGACACACACTAACTATGGCTACACCTTC.

The chain is built from TRBV4-1 and TRBJ2-3; 8 nucleotides match TRBD2. This CDR3 is 17 amino acids long. V was pared by 0 bases and J by 5 bases, with 10 bases of the junction left unmatched. Germline CDR1 is MGHRA and CDR2 is YSYEKL. This CDR3 reads CASSQDPIAGGQDTQYF. The CDR3 DNA reads as TGCGCCAGCAGCCAAGACCCCATCGCGGGAGGTCAAGATACGCAGTATTTT.

In its sample, this clonotype was seen many times. The chain has TRBV7-9 and TRBJ1-1, with D unclear. Germline V CDR1 and CDR2: SEHNR, FQNEAQ (reference sequence). The CDR3 is 14 amino acids. Trimming left V 7 bases short and J 1 base short, with 13 bases between. In nucleotides, the CDR3 is TGTGCCAGCATCGGCGGGCGCCCGAACACTGAAGCTTTCTTT. Translation: CASIGGRPNTEAFF.

There are a few counts of this clonotype. The chain links TRBV2 to TRBJ1-5; 7 bases map to TRBD1. The CDR3 runs to 14 residues. The V and J ends lost 6 bases and 4 bases, in that order; junction bases with no gene match: 6. CDR1 is SNHLY and CDR2 is FYNNEI in the germline V gene. CDR3 nucleotide sequence: TGTGCCAGCAGACTCCACAGGGGTAATCAGCCCCAGCATTTT. It specifies CASRLHRGNQPQHF.

This clonotype was observed at least ten times. This chain connects TRBV10-3 to TRBJ2-7, with 14 nucleotides matching TRBD2. The CDR3 is 16 residues long. The trim removed 3 bases at V and 4 bases at J, leaving 5 bases unmatched. Germline CDR1 and CDR2: ENHRY and SYGVKD. CDR3 bases: TGTGCCATCAGTGACCCCGGGACTAGCGGGAGATACGAGCAGTACTTC. Translated: CAISDPGTSGRYEQYF.

The genes are TRBV7-2 and TRBJ2-2; 7 positions match TRBD1. The CDR3 loop spans 16 amino acids. The junction had 6 bases not matched to a gene; V was cut back by 0 bases and J by 5 bases. Germline V CDR1 and CDR2: SGHTA, FQGNSA. CDR3 residues: CASSLARGQGTGELFF. The CDR3 DNA sequence: TGTGCCAGCAGCTTAGCTAGGGGGCAGGGGACCGGGGAGCTGTTTTTT.

This clonotype was observed a handful of times. The chain joins TRBV7-2 to TRBJ2-7; D is perhaps TRBD1 (7 bases). The CDR3 covers 14 residues. Trimming took off 5 bases at V and 3 bases at J, with 14 bases between the two ends. The V gene's germline CDR1 is SGHTA and CDR2 FQGNSA. The DNA for the CDR3 is TGTGCCAGCAGCATGGAGGGGGCAAACTACGAGCAGTACTTC. This gives the protein CASSMEGANYEQYF.

This chain joins TRBV7-2 and TRBJ2-3; no clear D. V was pared by 5 bases and J by 6 bases, with 6 bases between. CDR3 size: 11 residues. Germline V CDR1 and CDR2: SGHTA, FQGNSA. The DNA for the CDR3 is TGTGCCAGCAGCACCGTCGATACGCAGTATTTT. This encodes CASSTVDTQYF.

The gene calls are TRBV6-5 and TRBJ2-7; 8 positions match TRBD2. Losses at the gene ends were 2 bases for V and 0 bases for J; bases not matched to a gene: 9. The CDR3 runs to 17 residues. From germline, CDR1 is MNHEY and CDR2 SVGAGI. CDR3 sequence: CASSYLTTSAASYEQYF. The CDR3 DNA reads TGTGCCAGCAGTTACCTAACGACTAGCGCCGCCTCCTACGAGCAGTACTTC.

The chain links TRBV6-2 or TRBV6-3 to TRBJ2-7; 9 nucleotides agree with TRBD1. From germline, CDR1 is MNHEY and CDR2 SVGEGT. V gave up 6 bases and J gave up 4 bases; unmatched junction bases: 13. There are 16 residues in the CDR3. DNA for the CDR3: TGTGCCAGCAGACACCTAACCGGGACAGGGCCGTACGAGCAGTACTTC. Translation: CASRHLTGTGPYEQYF.

This clonotype was counted only a few times. This sequence joins TRBV7-6 and TRBJ2-7; 7 nucleotides agree with TRBD1. The CDR3 is made up of 13 amino acids. CDR1 and CDR2 from the germline V gene are SGHVS and FNYEAQ. V lost 5 bases, J lost 2 bases, and 3 bases stayed unmatched. The DNA of the CDR3 is TGTGCCAGCAGCGAGGGACAGACCTACGAGCAGTACTTC. It translates to CASSEGQTYEQYF.

This clonotype was counted many times. The chain is built from TRBV14 and TRBJ1-2, with 7 bases fitting TRBD1. The CDR3 extends over 15 amino acids. Trimming at V came to 4 bases and at J to 1 base, leaving 6 bases not matched to a gene. CDR1 and CDR2 (germline): SGHDN, FVKESK. The CDR3 DNA follows: TGTGCCAGCAGCCCCCGGGACAGCGTTAACTATGGCTACACCTTC. Encoded protein: CASSPRDSVNYGYTF. Together with reference TRBV14 and TRBJ1-2, the CDR3 gives the full variable domain: EAGVTQFPSHSVIEKGQTVTLRCDPISGHDNLYWYRRVMGKEIKFLLHFVKESKQDESGMPNNRFLAERTGGTYSTLKVQPAELEDSGVYFCASSPRDSVNYGYTFGSGTRLTVV.

This rearrangement joins TRBV6-2 or TRBV6-3 to TRBJ2-1; D may be TRBD2 (6 bases). The CDR3 loop spans 15 amino acids. Germline lookup yields CDR1 MNHEY and CDR2 SVGEGT. V was shortened by 5 bases and J by 9 bases, with 20 bases between the two germline ends. DNA for the CDR3: TGTGCCAGCAGTCCAACTCGACTAGTGGTCGGTGAGCAGTTCTTC. This sequence encodes CASSPTRLVVGEQFF.

The rearrangement joins TRBV20-1 to TRBJ1-2; 12 bases agree with TRBD1. The CDR3 runs to 18 residues. The germline V gene encodes CDR1 DFQATT and CDR2 SNEGSKA (reference sequence). The V and J ends lost 1 base and 6 bases, in that order; junction bases with no gene match: 15. The CDR3 DNA follows: TGCAGTGCTAGAGGGTTTCCTCCGGGACAGGGGGCTTCCGATGGCTACACCTTC. Translating gives CSARGFPPGQGASDGYTF.

The V and J genes are TRBV5-4 and TRBJ2-7; TRBD2 matches at 10 bases. Germline loops: CDR1 SGHNT, CDR2 YYREEE (reference sequence). There are 16 residues in the CDR3. J gave up 5 bases and V 4 bases, and 12 bases lay outside the gene matches. CDR3 residues: CASSTPRLAGVNEQYF. The CDR3 DNA reads as TGTGCCAGCAGCACGCCGCGTCTAGCGGGAGTCAACGAGCAGTACTTC.

As concerns this clonotype: Relative to the germline gene, one junction end is altered; a read error may explain this. This sequence joins TRBV7-3 and TRBJ2-3, with D possibly called TRBD1 or TRBD2 (6 bases each). This CDR3 is built from 12 residues. The V gene's germline CDR1 is SGHTA and CDR2 FQGTGA. In nucleotides, the CDR3 is TGTGCCAGCAGCTTGCCGGGGGCTAGCCTTAATTTT. It encodes CASSLPGASLNF.

At least ten counts were recorded for this clonotype. V gene TRBV7-2 combines with J gene TRBJ2-1, with 7 bases identical to TRBD2. Germline V lookup: CDR1 SGHTA, CDR2 FQGNSA. This CDR3 contains 18 residues. Trimming at V came to 4 bases and at J to 6 bases, leaving 18 bases not matched to a gene. The CDR3 nucleotides read TGTGCCAGCAGCTCAATCCCCAACTTCCTGACTAGCACCAATGAGCAGTTCTTC. Protein product: CASSSIPNFLTSTNEQFF.

The rearrangement links TRBV19 to TRBJ1-4, with D unclear. The germline V gene encodes CDR1 LNHDA and CDR2 SQIVND (reference sequence). Between the trimmed V and J ends, which lost 8 bases and 5 bases, there was a span of 18 bases. CDR3 length equals 15 residues. The chain's CDR3 is CASRSWIGVNEKLFF. The CDR3 DNA follows: TGTGCCAGTCGGTCTTGGATAGGCGTGAATGAAAAACTGTTTTTT.

There are a few counts of this clonotype. CDR3 nucleotides: TGTGCCGGAACAGGGGGCTCCTCTGGAAACACCATATATTTT. Its protein product is CAGTGGSSGNTIYF. V usage is TRBV12-3 or TRBV12-4 and J usage is TRBJ1-3; 9 bases align to TRBD1. CDR3 length: 14 residues. Trimming took 11 bases from V and 0 from J; bases not matched to a gene: 5.

This clonotype turned up a few times. The CDR3 loop is CSARGGLLYNSPLHF. The CDR3, as DNA: TGCAGTGCTAGAGGGGGCCTGCTCTATAATTCACCCCTCCACTTT. The V and J genes are TRBV20-1 and TRBJ1-6; D may be TRBD1 (5 bases). Germline V gene sequence: CDR1 DFQATT, CDR2 SNEGSKA (reference sequence). CDR3 size: 15 residues. V was trimmed by 1 base and J by 3 bases, leaving 10 bases between them.

DNA for the CDR3: TGTGCCTGGAGATTCTACAATGAGCAGTTCTTC. Translation gives CAWRFYNEQFF. V and J are TRBV30 and TRBJ2-1; D ambiguous. The germline V gene has CDR1 GTSNPN and CDR2 SVGIG (reference sequence). The CDR3 has 11 residues. V dropped 3 bases and J dropped 3 bases, with 3 bases sitting between them.

In DNA form, the CDR3 reads TGTGCCAGCAGCCAAGCGACAGGGACCGATGAGCAGTTCTTC. It translates to CASSQATGTDEQFF. This sequence joins TRBV6-2 or TRBV6-3 and TRBJ2-1; the match to TRBD1 covers 7 bases. V trimming: 6 bases; J trimming: 8 bases; junction bases outside the gene matches: 10. CDR1 is MNHEY and CDR2 is SVGEGT in the germline V gene. This CDR3 has 14 amino acids.

This clonotype has more than one count but fewer than ten. This chain joins TRBV4-3 and TRBJ1-3, with D possibly matching TRBD1 (5 bases). Trimming left V 0 bases short and J 4 bases short, with 19 bases between. The CDR3 length is 18 residues. From germline, CDR1 is LGHNA and CDR2 YSLEER. CDR3 nucleotides: TGCGCCAGCAGCCAAGATTGGGGGGACGGACGGGGGGGAAACACCATATATTTT. It specifies CASSQDWGDGRGGNTIYF.

This clonotype was found many times. The chain couples TRBV7-2 to TRBJ2-7; TRBD1 is a possible D gene (6 bases). CDR1 SGHTA and CDR2 FQGNSA come from the germline V gene. Deletions cut 2 bases from V and 6 bases from J, with 11 bases between. The CDR3 runs 13 residues. This chain's CDR3 is CASSLQGMGEQYF. DNA for the CDR3: TGTGCCAGCAGCTTACAGGGGATGGGCGAGCAGTACTTC.

This clonotype was detected a few times. The V gene is TRBV11-2, the J gene TRBJ2-1; tentatively, D is TRBD2 (5 bases). Germline lookup yields CDR1 SGHAT and CDR2 FQNNGV. The V end was cut by 5 bases, the J end by 9 bases, with 11 bases between. CDR3 length: 12 residues. Written as DNA, the CDR3 is TGTGCCAGCAGCCCGAGGGCGGGTGAGCAGTTCTTC. Protein: CASSPRAGEQFF.